The sequence of this TCR beta chain was determined in a study of T cells after yellow fever vaccination. Study-level points and caveats: The study re-detected most primary-vaccination clones after the booster (96% CD4, approximately 88% CD8).

The germline V gene encodes CDR1 LGHNA and CDR2 YNFKEQ. With V trimmed by 3 bases and J by 0 bases, 3 bases remained unmatched. This CDR3 spans 16 amino acids. Universal primer sites and UMIs were introduced during 5'RACE template-switching synthesis of TCR cDNA. One entry per CDR3 protein, called by TCRdb with MiXCR from the 5' RACE reads. This sample carries hundreds of thousands of distinct CDR3 sequences, around 12% of them seen once, and the ten largest clones take about 3%. A remark on this clonotype: Antigen: not known.

This specimen was CD4+ T cells sorted from PBMCs, taken 15 days after the yellow fever booster vaccination. This TCR came from a young man who received the YFV17D yellow fever vaccine. The chain has TRBV4-2 and TRBJ2-1; TRBD2 matches at 9 bases. The CDR3 region has the DNA TGTGCCAGCAGCCAGGCGACTAGCGGCTCCTACAATGAGCAGTTCTTC. Translating gives CASSQATSGSYNEQFF.